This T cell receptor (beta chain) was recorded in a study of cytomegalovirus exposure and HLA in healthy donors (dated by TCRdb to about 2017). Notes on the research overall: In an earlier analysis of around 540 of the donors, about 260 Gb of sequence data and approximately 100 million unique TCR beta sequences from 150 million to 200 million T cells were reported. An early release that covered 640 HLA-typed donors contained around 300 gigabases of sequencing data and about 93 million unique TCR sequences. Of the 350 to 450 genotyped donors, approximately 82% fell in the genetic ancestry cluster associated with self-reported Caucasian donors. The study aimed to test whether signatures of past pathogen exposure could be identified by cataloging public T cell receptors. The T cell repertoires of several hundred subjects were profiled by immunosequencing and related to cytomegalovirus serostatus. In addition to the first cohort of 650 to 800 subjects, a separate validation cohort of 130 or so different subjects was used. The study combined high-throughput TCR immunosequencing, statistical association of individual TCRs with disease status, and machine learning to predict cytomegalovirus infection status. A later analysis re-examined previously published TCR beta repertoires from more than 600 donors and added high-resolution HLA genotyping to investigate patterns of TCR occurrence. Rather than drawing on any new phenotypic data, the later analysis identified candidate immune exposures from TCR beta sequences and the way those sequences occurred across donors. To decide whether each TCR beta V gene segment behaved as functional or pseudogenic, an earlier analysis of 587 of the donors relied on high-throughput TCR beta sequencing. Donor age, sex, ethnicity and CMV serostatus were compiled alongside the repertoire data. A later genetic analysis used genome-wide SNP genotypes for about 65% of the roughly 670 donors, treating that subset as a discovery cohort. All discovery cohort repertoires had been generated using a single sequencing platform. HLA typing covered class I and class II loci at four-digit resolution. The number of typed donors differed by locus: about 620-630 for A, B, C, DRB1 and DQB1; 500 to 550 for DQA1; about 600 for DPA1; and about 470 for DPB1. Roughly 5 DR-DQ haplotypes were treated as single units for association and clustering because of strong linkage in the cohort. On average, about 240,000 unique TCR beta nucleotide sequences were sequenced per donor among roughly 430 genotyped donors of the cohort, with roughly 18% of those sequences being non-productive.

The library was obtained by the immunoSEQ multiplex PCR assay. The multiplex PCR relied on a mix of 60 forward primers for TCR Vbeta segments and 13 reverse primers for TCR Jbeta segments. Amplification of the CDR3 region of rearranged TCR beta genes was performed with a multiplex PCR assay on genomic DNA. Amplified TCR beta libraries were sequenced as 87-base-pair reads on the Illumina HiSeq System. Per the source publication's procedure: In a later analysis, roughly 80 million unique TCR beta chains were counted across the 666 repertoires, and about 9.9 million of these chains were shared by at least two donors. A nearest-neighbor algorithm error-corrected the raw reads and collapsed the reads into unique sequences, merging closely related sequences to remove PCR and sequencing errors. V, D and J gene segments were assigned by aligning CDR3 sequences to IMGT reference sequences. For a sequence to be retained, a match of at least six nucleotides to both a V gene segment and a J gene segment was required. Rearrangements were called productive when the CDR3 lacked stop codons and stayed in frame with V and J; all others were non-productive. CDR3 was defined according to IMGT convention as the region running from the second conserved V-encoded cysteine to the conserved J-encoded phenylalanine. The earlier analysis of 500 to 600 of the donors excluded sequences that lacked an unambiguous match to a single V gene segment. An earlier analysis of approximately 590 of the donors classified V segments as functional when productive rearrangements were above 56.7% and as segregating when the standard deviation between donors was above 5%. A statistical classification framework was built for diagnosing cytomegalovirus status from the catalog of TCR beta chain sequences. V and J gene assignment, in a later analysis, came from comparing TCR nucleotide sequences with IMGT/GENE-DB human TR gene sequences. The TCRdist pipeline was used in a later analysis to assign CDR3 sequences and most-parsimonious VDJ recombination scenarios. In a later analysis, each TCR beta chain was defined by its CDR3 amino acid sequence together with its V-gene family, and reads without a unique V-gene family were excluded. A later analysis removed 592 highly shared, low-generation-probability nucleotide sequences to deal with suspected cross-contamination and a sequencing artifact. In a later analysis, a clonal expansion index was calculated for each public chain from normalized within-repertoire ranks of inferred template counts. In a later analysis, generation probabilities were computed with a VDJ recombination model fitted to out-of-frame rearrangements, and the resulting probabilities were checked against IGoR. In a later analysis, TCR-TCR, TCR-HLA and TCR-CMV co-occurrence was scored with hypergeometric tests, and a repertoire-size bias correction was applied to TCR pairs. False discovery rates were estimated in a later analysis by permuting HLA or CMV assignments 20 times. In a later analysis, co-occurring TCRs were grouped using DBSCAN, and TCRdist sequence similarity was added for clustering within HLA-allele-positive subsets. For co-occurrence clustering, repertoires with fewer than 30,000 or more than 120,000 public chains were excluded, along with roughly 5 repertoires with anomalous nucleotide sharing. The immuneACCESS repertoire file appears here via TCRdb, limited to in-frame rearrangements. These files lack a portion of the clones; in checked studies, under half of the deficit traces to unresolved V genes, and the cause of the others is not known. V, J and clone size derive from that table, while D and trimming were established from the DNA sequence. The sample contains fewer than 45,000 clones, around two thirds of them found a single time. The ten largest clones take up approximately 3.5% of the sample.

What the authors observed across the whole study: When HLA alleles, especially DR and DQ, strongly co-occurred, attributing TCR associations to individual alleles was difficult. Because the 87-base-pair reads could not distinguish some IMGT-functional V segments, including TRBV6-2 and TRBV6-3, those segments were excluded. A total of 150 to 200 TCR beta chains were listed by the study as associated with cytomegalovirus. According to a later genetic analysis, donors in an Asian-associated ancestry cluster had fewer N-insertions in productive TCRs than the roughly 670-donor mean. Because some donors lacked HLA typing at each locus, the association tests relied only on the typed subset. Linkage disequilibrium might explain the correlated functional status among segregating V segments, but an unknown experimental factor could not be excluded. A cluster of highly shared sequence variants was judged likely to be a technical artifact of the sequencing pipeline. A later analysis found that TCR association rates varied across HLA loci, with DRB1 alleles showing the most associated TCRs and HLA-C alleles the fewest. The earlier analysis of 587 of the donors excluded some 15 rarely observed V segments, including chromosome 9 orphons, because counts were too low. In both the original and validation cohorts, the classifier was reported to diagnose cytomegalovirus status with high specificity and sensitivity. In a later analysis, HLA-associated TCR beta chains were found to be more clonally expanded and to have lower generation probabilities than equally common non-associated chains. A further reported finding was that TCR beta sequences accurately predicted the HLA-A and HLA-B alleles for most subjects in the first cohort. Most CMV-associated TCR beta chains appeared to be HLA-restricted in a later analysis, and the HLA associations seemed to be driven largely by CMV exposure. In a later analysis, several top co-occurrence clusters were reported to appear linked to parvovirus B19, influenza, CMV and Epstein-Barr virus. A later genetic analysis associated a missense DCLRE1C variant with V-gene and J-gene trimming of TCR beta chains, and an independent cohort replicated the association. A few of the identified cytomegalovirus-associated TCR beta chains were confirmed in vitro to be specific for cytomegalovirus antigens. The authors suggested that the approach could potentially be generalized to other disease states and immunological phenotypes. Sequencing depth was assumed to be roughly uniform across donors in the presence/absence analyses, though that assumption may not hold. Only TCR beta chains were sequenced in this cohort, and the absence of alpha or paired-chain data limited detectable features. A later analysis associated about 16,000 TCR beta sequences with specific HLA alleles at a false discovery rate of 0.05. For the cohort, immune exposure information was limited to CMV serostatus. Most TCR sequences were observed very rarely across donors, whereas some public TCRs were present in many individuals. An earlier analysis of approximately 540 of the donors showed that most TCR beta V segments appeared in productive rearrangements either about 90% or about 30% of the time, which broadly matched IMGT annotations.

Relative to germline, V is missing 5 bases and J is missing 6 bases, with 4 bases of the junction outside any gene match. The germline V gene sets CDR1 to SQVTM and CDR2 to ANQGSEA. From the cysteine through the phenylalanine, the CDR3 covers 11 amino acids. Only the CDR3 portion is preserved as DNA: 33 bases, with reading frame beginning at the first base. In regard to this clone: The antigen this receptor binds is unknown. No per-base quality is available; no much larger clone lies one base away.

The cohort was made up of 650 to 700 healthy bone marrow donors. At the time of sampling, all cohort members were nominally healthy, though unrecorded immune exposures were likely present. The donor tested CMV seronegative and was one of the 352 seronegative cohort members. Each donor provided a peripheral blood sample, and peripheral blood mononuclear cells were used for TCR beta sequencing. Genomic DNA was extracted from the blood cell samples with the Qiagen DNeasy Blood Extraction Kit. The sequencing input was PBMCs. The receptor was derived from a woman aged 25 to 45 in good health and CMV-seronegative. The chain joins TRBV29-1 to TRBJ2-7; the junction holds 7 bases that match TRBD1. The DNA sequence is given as TGCAGCGTTCAGGGGGTGACCGAGCAGTACTTC. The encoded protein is CSVQGVTEQYF.